This T cell receptor beta chain derives from a study of CD8 T cells in ankylosing spondylitis. This clonotype has a handful of counts. Its specificity is not known. Overall study results and limits: Characteristic, it appeared, of ankylosing spondylitis blood was a TCR beta motif of roughly eight highly homologous variants.

CDR1 LGHNA and CDR2 YSLEER come from the germline V gene. The CDR3 is 14 amino acids. V gave up 0 bases and J gave up 6 bases, with 8 bases separating them. Via MiXCR, TCRdb re-called the 5' RACE reads, giving one row per CDR3 protein. The sample holds roughly 40,000 distinct CDR3 sequences; more than 15% are singletons and the top ten take approximately 48%. Material for sequencing was blood. The TCR was taken from a male donor with ankylosing spondylitis or in good health (not recorded which). This chain joins TRBV4-3 and TRBJ2-2; D not resolved. DNA for the CDR3: TGCGCCAGCAGCCAAGATGCGAGTCCCGGGGAGCTGTTTTTT. Translation gives CASSQDASPGELFF.